Listed below are T cell receptor beta chains from one sample, sequenced in a study of T cells in Graves' hyperthyroidism and ophthalmopathy. TCRdb processed the multiplex PCR reads anew with MiXCR; each CDR3 protein has one entry. The repertoire holds 130,000 or so distinct CDR3 sequences, with 22% as singletons. The specimen was blood. These receptors were collected from a woman in her forties or fifties with Graves' hyperthyroidism that later progressed to Graves' ophthalmopathy. Both conserved end residues are part of each CDR3. A D gene is named only where the DNA matches it firmly.

V gene	D gene	J gene	CDR3 protein
TRBV20-1	TRBD2	TRBJ2-7	CSATGTSEHEQYF
TRBV20-1	TRBD1	TRBJ2-3	CSAEDRAGDTQYF
TRBV19	-	TRBJ1-1	CASSEGGVSTEAFF
TRBV28	TRBD1	TRBJ1-1	CASAFKGGLNTEAFF
TRBV20-1	TRBD1	TRBJ2-5	CSAIRQGARETQYF
TRBV2	TRBD2	TRBJ2-3	CASSPSGAPTDTQYF
TRBV12-3/TRBV12-4	-	TRBJ2-2	CASSFQGKGSTGELFF
TRBV5-1	-	TRBJ1-2	CASSLAGVLDYGYTF
TRBV12-3/TRBV12-4	TRBD1	TRBJ2-1	CASSFGTGKVSSYNEQFF
TRBV3-1	-	TRBJ1-5	CASSSTGGNQPQHF